Shown below are 14 T cell receptor beta chains from a single sample sequenced in a study of T-cell reconstitution after alpha-beta-depleted transplantation in children (dated by TCRdb to 2015 to 2016). The library was made by PCR. The reads were generated on an Illumina HiSeq 2500. TCR library preparation used molecular barcoding, with unique molecular identifiers applied to normalize quantification of the TCRbeta repertoire. The public sequencing data were trimmed at Q25 with fastp and processed into clonotypes with MiXCR by TCRdb, which kept only in-frame beta chains. Rows with one shared CDR3 protein collapse into an entry with the most common genes and DNA. A total of roughly 400,000 distinct CDR3 sequences appear in this sample, 20% of them only once. 3% to 4% of the sample belongs to the ten largest clones. The input for sequencing was PBMCs from the stem cell graft donor, taken from the stem cell graft. The receptors shown here come from a human donor who donated a stem cell graft to a child with acute myeloid leukemia.

CDR3 sequence (DNA): TGTGCCACAGACTCAGGGGGACTAGCGGGAGGGTTCAATGAGCAGTTCTTC. Translating it yields CATDSGGLAGGFNEQFF. This chain links TRBV15 with TRBJ2-1, with 16 bases matching TRBD2. Trimming cost V 9 bases and J 6 bases; bases outside gene matches: 11. This CDR3 spans 17 amino acids. The germline CDR1 and CDR2 sequences are LNHNV and YYDKDF (reference sequence).

This clonotype was seen ten or more times. This sequence joins TRBV9 and TRBJ2-1; 8 bases are shared with TRBD2. From germline, CDR1 is SGDLS and CDR2 YYNGEE. Trimming removed 0 bases from V and 2 bases from J; junction bases left unmatched: 1. There are 15 residues in the CDR3. The chain's CDR3 is CASSVAGGPYNEQFF. In DNA form, the CDR3 reads TGTGCCAGCAGCGTAGCGGGAGGGCCCTACAATGAGCAGTTCTTC.

The table lists this clonotype with a few counts. This chain joins TRBV28 and TRBJ2-3; TRBD2 aligns across 13 bases. Germline assignment: CDR1 MDHEN and CDR2 SYDVKM. The CDR3 is made up of 15 amino acids. The trim removed 5 bases at V and 7 bases at J, leaving 6 bases unmatched. CDR3 nucleotides: TGTGCCAGCAGTCGGACTAGCGGGAGTAGGAATACGCAGTATTTT. Amino acid sequence: CASSRTSGSRNTQYF.

Ten or more counts support this clonotype. The chain links TRBV6-1 to TRBJ2-2; 10 positions match TRBD2. Trimming at V came to 5 bases and at J to 6 bases, leaving 6 bases not matched to a gene. Germline CDR1 MNHNS, CDR2 SASEGT. The CDR3 is 15 residues long. The DNA of the CDR3 is TGTGCCAGCAGTAGCGGGAGGGCCGTGGCCGGGGAGCTGTTTTTT. Translation gives CASSSGRAVAGELFF.

In this sample, this clonotype turned up many times. The chain uses TRBV7-2 and TRBJ2-3, with 13 bases aligning to TRBD2. This CDR3 comprises 15 residues. CDR1 is SGHTA, CDR2 FQGNSA, per germline. Germline trimming cut 5 bases from V and 4 bases from J; bases unmatched to any gene: 3. CDR3 sequence reads: CASSPGTSGADTQYF. In DNA form, the CDR3 reads TGTGCCAGCAGCCCAGGGACTAGCGGGGCAGATACGCAGTATTTT.

CDR3 residues: CSAIPGHGLNEQFF. The DNA for the CDR3 is TGCAGTGCAATCCCGGGACACGGCCTCAATGAGCAGTTCTTC. V is TRBV20-1 and J is TRBJ2-1; TRBD1 might be the D (6 bases). Germline CDR1 DFQATT, CDR2 SNEGSKA (reference sequence). The CDR3 contains 14 residues. Trimming left V 6 bases short and J 6 bases short, with 18 bases between.

This clonotype appeared a few times. The V gene is TRBV7-3, the J gene TRBJ1-2, with D uncertain. The germline V gene has CDR1 SGHTA and CDR2 FQGTGA. Trimming stripped 3 bases from V and 7 bases from J, with 18 bases between. The CDR3 spans 15 residues. CDR3 residues: CASSFCGLDGSGYTF. For the CDR3, the DNA is TGTGCCAGCAGCTTTTGCGGACTGGACGGGTCTGGCTACACCTTC.

This clonotype has more than one count but fewer than ten. The chain has TRBV5-1 and TRBJ2-7; D gene uncertain. Trimming removed 0 bases from V and 6 bases from J, with 13 bases in between. This CDR3 spans 14 amino acids. Germline CDR1 reads SGHRS; CDR2 reads YFSETQ. The CDR3 region has the DNA TGCGCCAGCAGCTTGGGTCCGACCGACCTCGAGCAGTACTTC. The encoded protein is CASSLGPTDLEQYF.

The chain links TRBV28 to TRBJ2-2, with D tentatively TRBD1 or TRBD2 (5 bases each). The germline CDR1 and CDR2 sequences are MDHEN and SYDVKM. Trimming pared 10 bases from V and 7 bases from J, leaving 25 bases between. This CDR3 is built from 16 residues. The chain's CDR3 is CATLGQGPLGNGELFF. Here the CDR3 DNA reads TGTGCCACCCTGGGGCAGGGACCCCTGGGGAACGGGGAGCTGTTTTTT.

There are a few counts of this clonotype. The chain joins TRBV29-1 to TRBJ2-3, with D unclear. The CDR3 is made up of 13 amino acids. From germline, CDR1 is SQVTM and CDR2 ANQGSEA. V lost 4 bases and J lost 4, with 12 bases in between. The CDR3 reads CSVGPRPADTQYF. CDR3 sequence (DNA): TGCAGCGTTGGCCCTAGGCCGGCAGATACGCAGTATTTT.

This clonotype was seen ten or more times. The chain recombines TRBV20-1 with TRBJ2-7; D ambiguous. CDR1 DFQATT and CDR2 SNEGSKA come from the germline V gene (reference sequence). CDR3 size: 13 residues. V was shortened by 0 bases and J by 6 bases, with 12 bases between the two germline ends. The CDR3 sequence is CSARDGFLGEQYF. DNA for the CDR3: TGCAGTGCTAGAGACGGGTTTTTAGGCGAGCAGTACTTC.

This clonotype was found a few times. The chain recombines TRBV7-8 with TRBJ1-1; tentatively, D is TRBD1 (6 bases). V lost 5 bases, J lost 5 bases, and 21 bases lay in between. This CDR3 has 16 residues. Per germline, CDR1 SGHVS and CDR2 FQNEAQ. CDR3 bases: TGTGCCAGCAGCCCGACCTGGCTAGGGGGAGGGACTGAAGCTTTCTTT. Protein sequence: CASSPTWLGGGTEAFF.

The CDR3 protein is CASTRMGFGISYEQYF. CDR3 bases: TGTGCCAGCACCCGGATGGGGTTTGGAATTTCCTACGAGCAGTACTTC. The V call is TRBV12-3 or TRBV12-4, the J call TRBJ2-7; D gene uncertain. There are 16 residues in the CDR3. V shed 7 bases and J shed 1 base, with 20 bases lying between them.

The chain combines TRBV5-1 with TRBJ1-1; no clear D gene. Germline-derived CDR1 and CDR2 are SGHRS and YFSETQ. This CDR3 has 16 amino acids. Trimming cost V 0 bases and J 1 base, with 13 bases left between them. In DNA form, the CDR3 reads TGCGCCAGCAGCTTGGCAGGTAGTAAGGGGAACACTGAAGCTTTCTTT. This gives the protein CASSLAGSKGNTEAFF.